The 9 T cell receptor beta chains below were found in one sample sequenced in a study of OX40 agonist ivuxolimab in advanced cancers. Only in-frame clones appear in the TCRdb table, and some are missing; sequencing was by immunoSEQ multiplex PCR. The sample carries tens of thousands of clones, around 82% recorded once. Material: CD4+ or CD8+ T cells sorted from blood, obtained in a trial of the OX40 agonist ivuxolimab. These receptors were collected from an adult with an advanced solid tumor such as melanoma, head and neck, liver or kidney cancer.

The V gene is TRBV5-6, the J gene TRBJ2-7; 9 bases agree with TRBD2. Germline V gene lookup returns CDR1 SGHDT and CDR2 YYEEEE. This CDR3 spans 13 amino acids. V shed 0 bases and J 7 bases; nucleotides not matched to a gene: 2. This CDR3 reads CASSLGLAGEQYF. CDR3 bases: TGTGCCAGCAGCTTGGGCCTAGCGGGAGAGCAGTACTTC.

The rearrangement uses TRBV18 and TRBJ2-1; TRBD1 matches 9 bases. Germline values: CDR1 KGHSH, CDR2 LQKENI. The CDR3 runs to 14 residues. V shed 3 bases, J shed 7 bases, and the junction held 4 bases outside the gene matches. The CDR3 region has the DNA TGTGCCAGCTCACCGGGACAGGGATTAAATGAGCAGTTCTTC. Encoded protein: CASSPGQGLNEQFF.

This clone was counted a few times. This sample also contains other DNA sequences that code for the same CDR3. The chain uses TRBV5-1 and TRBJ2-5; maybe TRBD1 (5 bases). The V gene lost 0 bases and the J gene lost 2 bases, with 5 bases spanning the gap. This CDR3 region has 13 residues. Looked up from germline, CDR1 is SGHRS and CDR2 is YFSETQ. CDR3 DNA sequence: TGCGCCAGCAGCTTGGGACAGCAAGAGACCCAGTACTTC. Protein sequence: CASSLGQQETQYF. Filled out from reference TRBV5-1 and TRBJ2-5, the complete variable domain reads KAGVTQTPRYLIKTRGQQVTLSCSPISGHRSVSWYQQTPGQGLQFLFEYFSETQRNKGNFPGRFSGRQFSNSRSEMNVSTLELGDSALYLCASSLGQQETQYFGPGTRLLVL.

The CDR3 bases are TGCAGCGCCAGGGACCCGAGCACAGATACGCAGTATTTT. It encodes CSARDPSTDTQYF. The chain is built from TRBV29-1 and TRBJ2-3; TRBD1 or TRBD2 may be the D gene (5 bases each). The CDR3 is 13 amino acids. From germline, CDR1 is SQVTM and CDR2 ANQGSEA. Trimming pared 7 bases from V and 0 bases from J, leaving 11 bases between.

The chain links TRBV19 to TRBJ2-7, with 10 nucleotides matching TRBD1. The CDR3 spans 16 residues. Trimming removed 3 bases from V and 3 bases from J; junction bases left unmatched: 8. The germline gives CDR1 LNHDA, CDR2 SQIVND (reference sequence). CDR3 protein: CASSIFSGTGVYEQYF. The CDR3, as DNA: TGTGCCAGTAGTATTTTCTCCGGGACAGGGGTCTACGAGCAGTACTTC.

DNA of the CDR3: TGTGCCAGTAGTCTAGGACAGGGGTATCTTTATCAGCCCCAGCATTTT. Its translation: CASSLGQGYLYQPQHF. The chain combines TRBV19 with TRBJ1-5, with TRBD1 identical over 9 bases. This CDR3 spans 16 amino acids. Germline V gene data show CDR1 as LNHDA and CDR2 as SQIVND (reference sequence). After removal of 5 bases from V and 5 bases from J, the junction contained 10 bases not matched to a gene.

This clone was detected only once. The rearrangement links TRBV5-4 to TRBJ2-7; 9 nucleotides match TRBD1. This CDR3 spans 14 amino acids. From germline, CDR1 is SGHNT and CDR2 YYREEE (reference sequence). V dropped 4 bases and J dropped 1; count of bases not matched to a gene: 3. In DNA, the CDR3 is TGTGCCAGCAGCCCGGGGACAGGGTCCTACGAGCAGTACTTC. Translated, it gives CASSPGTGSYEQYF.

The chain uses TRBV5-1 and TRBJ2-7, with D unclear. Per the germline V gene, CDR1 is SGHRS and CDR2 is YFSETQ. V was pared by 1 base and J by 7 bases, with 9 bases between. There are 12 residues in the CDR3. CDR3 nucleotide sequence: TGCGCCAGCAGCTTGTCCTTCGGGGAGCAGTACTTC. This codes for CASSLSFGEQYF.

This chain joins TRBV6-5 and TRBJ2-5; 8 bases fit TRBD1. With the DNA end fitting TRBJ2-7 better, the J assignment may be wrong. The CDR3 is 14 residues long. CDR1 is MNHEY and CDR2 is SVGAGI in the germline V gene. CDR3 coding DNA: TGTGCCAGCAGAAATCGGACAGGGAACTACGAGCAGTACTTC. Amino acids: CASRNRTGNYEQYF.